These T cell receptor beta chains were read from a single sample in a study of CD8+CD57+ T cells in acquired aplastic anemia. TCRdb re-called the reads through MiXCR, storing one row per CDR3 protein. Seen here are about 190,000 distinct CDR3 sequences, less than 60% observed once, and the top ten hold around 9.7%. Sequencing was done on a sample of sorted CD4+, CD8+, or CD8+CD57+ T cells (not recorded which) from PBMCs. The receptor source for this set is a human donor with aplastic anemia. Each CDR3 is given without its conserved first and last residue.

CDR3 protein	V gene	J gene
ASTQRGNTEAF	TRBV12-3/TRBV12-4	TRBJ1-1
ASGLVLRGPYEQY	TRBV12-5	TRBJ2-7
ASSPDGYSNQPQH	TRBV7-9	TRBJ1-5
ASSDPGLAGLFYEQY	TRBV6-4	TRBJ2-7
SFRRDHEQF	TRBV29-1	TRBJ2-1
SASSRLSYGYT	TRBV20-1	TRBJ1-2
SARVSDTQY	TRBV20-1	TRBJ2-3
ASSLDLSPSYDSPLH	TRBV11-2	TRBJ1-6
ASSQSQSYEQY	TRBV7-9	TRBJ2-7
SVGRGRMYTDTQY	TRBV29-1	TRBJ2-3
ASSYGEGETQY	TRBV6-5	TRBJ2-5